This entry concerns a single TCR beta chain. PCR employed 60 Vbeta and 13 Jbeta primers. Method: immunoSEQ multiplex PCR; TCRdb's copy keeps in-frame clones and lacks some. The sample records more than 90,000 clones, about 80% being singletons. This entry belongs to a study of cytomegalovirus exposure and HLA in healthy donors. CDR3 length equals 15 residues. The V gene end was trimmed by 6 bases and the J gene end by 1 base; junction bases not matched to a gene: 3. Germline lookup yields CDR1 SNHLY and CDR2 FYNNEI. Sequencing used PBMCs. The chain recombines TRBV2 with TRBJ2-3; 11 bases match TRBD2. This sequence was found in a man in his forties or fifties in good health and CMV-seronegative. The CDR3 reads CASSATSGGTDTQYF. The CDR3 nucleotides read TGTGCCAGCAGCGCGACTAGCGGGGGCACAGATACGCAGTATTTT.